This TCR beta chain emerged from a study of cytomegalovirus exposure and HLA in healthy donors. The CDR3 runs to 15 residues. After removal of 4 bases from V and 3 bases from J, the junction contained 10 bases not matched to a gene. CDR1 SGHKS and CDR2 YYEKEE come from the germline V gene (reference sequence). The PCR used 60 Vbeta and 13 Jbeta primers. Sequencing was performed with immunoSEQ multiplex PCR; in TCRdb, only in-frame clones are kept and a portion is missing. This sample has about 95,000 clones, with roughly two thirds found just once. Of note for this clone: Its target is unknown.

Regarding the study as a whole: Segments of the TCR beta V type were, in most cases, productive about 87% or about 30% of the time in an earlier analysis.

Sequences were obtained from PBMCs. The sequence derives from a woman in her forties or fifties in good health and CMV-seropositive. This chain links TRBV5-5 with TRBJ2-7; 7 nucleotides align to TRBD1. The CDR3 spells CASSPREGAFYEQYF. The CDR3 DNA follows: TGTGCCAGCAGCCCCCGTGAGGGGGCTTTCTACGAGCAGTACTTC.